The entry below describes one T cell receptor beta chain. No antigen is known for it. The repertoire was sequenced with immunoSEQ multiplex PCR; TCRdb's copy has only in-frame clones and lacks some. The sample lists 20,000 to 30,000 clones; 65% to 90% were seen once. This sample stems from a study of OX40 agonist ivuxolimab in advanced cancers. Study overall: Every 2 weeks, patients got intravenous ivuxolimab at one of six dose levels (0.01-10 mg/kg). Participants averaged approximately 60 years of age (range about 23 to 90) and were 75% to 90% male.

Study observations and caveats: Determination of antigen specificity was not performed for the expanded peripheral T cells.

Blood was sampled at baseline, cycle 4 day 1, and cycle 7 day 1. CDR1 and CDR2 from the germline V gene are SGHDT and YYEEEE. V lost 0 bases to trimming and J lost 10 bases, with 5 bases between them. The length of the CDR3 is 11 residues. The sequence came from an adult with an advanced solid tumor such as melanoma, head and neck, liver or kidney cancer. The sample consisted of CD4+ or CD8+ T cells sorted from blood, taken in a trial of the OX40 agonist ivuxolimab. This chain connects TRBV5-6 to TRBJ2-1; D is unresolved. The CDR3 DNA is TGTGCCAGCAGCTTGGTTGGGGAGCAGTTCTTC. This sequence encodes CASSLVGEQFF.